Below are 12 T cell receptor beta chains sequenced from a single sample in a study of blood T cell repertoires in COVID-19. TCRdb's table, derived via immunoSEQ multiplex PCR, lists solely in-frame clones and lacks some. The sample consists of 45,000 to 60,000 clones, approximately 86% of them appearing once. The sample consisted of peripheral blood. All receptors come from a man aged 55 to 70 with acute or convalescent COVID-19.

DNA for the CDR3: TGTGCCAGCAGCCAAGATTATGAACGGACAAGCGAGCAGTACTTC. It yields the protein CASSQDYERTSEQYF. The chain couples TRBV4-2 to TRBJ2-7; TRBD1 might be the D (5 bases). V dropped 0 bases and J dropped 6 bases, with 15 bases sitting between them. Germline values: CDR1 LGHNA, CDR2 YNFKEQ. The CDR3 has 15 amino acids.

This chain uses TRBV29-1 with TRBJ2-7; 10 bases map to TRBD2. Germline lookup yields CDR1 SQVTM and CDR2 ANQGSEA. Losses at the gene ends were 7 bases for V and 4 bases for J; bases not matched to a gene: 13. The CDR3 spans 15 residues. CDR3 DNA: TGCAGCGCCTCAAAGGCACTAGCGGGGTTTTACGAGCAGTACTTC. This codes for CSASKALAGFYEQYF.

V and J are TRBV6-5 and TRBJ2-6; unclear D gene. This CDR3 comprises 13 residues. CDR1 is MNHEY and CDR2 is SVGAGI in the germline V gene. V was clipped by 8 bases and J by 0 bases, with 5 bases between them. The CDR3 here is CASHSSGANVLTF. CDR3 coding DNA: TGTGCCAGCCACAGCTCTGGGGCCAACGTCCTGACTTTC.

The gene calls are TRBV4-1 and TRBJ2-3; the match to TRBD2 covers 14 bases. The CDR3 is 17 amino acids. Trimming cost V 2 bases and J 0 bases; bases outside gene matches: 1. The germline V gene encodes CDR1 MGHRA and CDR2 YSYEKL. The CDR3 DNA is TGCGCCAGCAGCCAAAGACTAGCGGGAGGGAGCACAGATACGCAGTATTTT. Amino acids: CASSQRLAGGSTDTQYF.

This clone was detected a few times. The rearrangement uses TRBV11-2 and TRBJ2-1, with D possibly being TRBD2 (6 bases). The V end lost 0 bases, the J end lost 0 bases, and 6 bases lay between the germline ends. Germline V gene data show CDR1 as SGHAT and CDR2 as FQNNGV. The CDR3 loop spans 15 amino acids. CDR3 protein: CASSLDGSSYNEQFF. CDR3 nucleotides: TGTGCCAGCAGCTTAGACGGGAGCTCCTACAATGAGCAGTTCTTC.

The genes are TRBV20-1 and TRBJ2-7; D not resolved. The germline V gene encodes CDR1 DFQATT and CDR2 SNEGSKA (reference sequence). V was clipped by 3 bases and J by 2 bases, with 8 bases between them. This CDR3 contains 12 residues. The DNA for the CDR3 is TGCAGTGCTAGTTCGCAGACCTACGAGCAGTACTTC. The encoded protein is CSASSQTYEQYF.

V gene TRBV29-1 combines with J gene TRBJ2-2; 10 nucleotides match TRBD2. The CDR3 has 14 amino acids. Trimming cost V 7 bases and J 4 bases; bases outside gene matches: 6. Germline CDR1 reads SQVTM; CDR2 reads ANQGSEA. The CDR3 loop is CSARTSGLTGELFF. CDR3 sequence (DNA): TGCAGCGCGAGGACTAGCGGTCTCACCGGGGAGCTGTTTTTT.

The chain uses TRBV21-1 and TRBJ1-5; the DNA was not compared with TRBD1, the D call given in the table. TRBV21-1 has pseudogene status. The CDR3 covers 14 residues. CDR3 residues: CASSPPTGVQPQHF. The CDR3 DNA follows: TGTGCCAGCAGCCCTCCCACAGGTGTCCAGCCCCAGCATTTT.

In DNA, the CDR3 is TGTGCCACCGCTAGCGATCAAGAGACCCAGTACTTC. Translation: CATASDQETQYF. The chain links TRBV10-3 to TRBJ2-5, with D perhaps matching TRBD2 (6 bases). The CDR3 loop spans 12 amino acids. Trimming left V 10 bases short and J 2 bases short, with 11 bases between. Germline V gene data show CDR1 as ENHRY and CDR2 as SYGVKD.

This clone has more than one count but fewer than ten. The chain has TRBV6-6 and TRBJ2-3, with a tentative D call TRBD1 (5 bases). CDR3 size: 15 residues. V was pared by 2 bases and J by 3 bases, with 12 bases between. CDR1 and CDR2 (germline): MNHNY, SVGAGI (reference sequence). The CDR3 region is CASSYGTGGTDTQYF. CDR3 coding DNA: TGTGCCAGCAGTTACGGTACAGGTGGAACAGATACGCAGTATTTT.

The chain combines TRBV11-3 with TRBJ2-1; 7 bases agree with TRBD2. V trimming: 0 bases; J trimming: 2 bases; junction bases outside the gene matches: 1. The CDR3 spans 15 residues. Germline V gene lookup returns CDR1 SGHNT and CDR2 YENEEA. CDR3 residues: CASSLDLAAYNEQFF. The CDR3 DNA reads TGTGCCAGCAGCTTAGATCTAGCGGCCTACAATGAGCAGTTCTTC.

V and J are TRBV29-1 and TRBJ2-3; no reliable D call. The CDR3 length is 12 residues. V was trimmed by 8 bases and J by 6 bases, leaving 15 bases between them. CDR1 is SQVTM and CDR2 is ANQGSEA in the germline V gene. This chain's CDR3 is CSCGQPGDTQYF. The CDR3 DNA reads TGCAGCTGCGGTCAGCCCGGCGATACGCAGTATTTT.